This TCR beta chain stems from a study of blood T cells in healthy people across ages. With a J-beta primer mix and a sample-barcoded 5' primer, a second PCR ran 7 to 11 cycles. TCRdb called the 5' RACE reads again in MiXCR, with one record for every CDR3 protein. This table has some 710,000 distinct CDR3 sequences, roughly 46% appearing once. What was sequenced was blood. The receptor was derived from a man older than 75 in good health.

Here the CDR3 DNA reads TGCAGTGCTCGACTAGCGGGGGGACCCTTCACAGATACGCAGTATTTT. Protein product: CSARLAGGPFTDTQYF. J is TRBJ2-3 and V is TRBV20-1; 13 positions agree with TRBD2. Germline V gene sequence: CDR1 DFQATT, CDR2 SNEGSKA (reference sequence). This CDR3 region has 16 residues. J lost 2 bases, V lost 5 bases, and 7 bases had no gene match.